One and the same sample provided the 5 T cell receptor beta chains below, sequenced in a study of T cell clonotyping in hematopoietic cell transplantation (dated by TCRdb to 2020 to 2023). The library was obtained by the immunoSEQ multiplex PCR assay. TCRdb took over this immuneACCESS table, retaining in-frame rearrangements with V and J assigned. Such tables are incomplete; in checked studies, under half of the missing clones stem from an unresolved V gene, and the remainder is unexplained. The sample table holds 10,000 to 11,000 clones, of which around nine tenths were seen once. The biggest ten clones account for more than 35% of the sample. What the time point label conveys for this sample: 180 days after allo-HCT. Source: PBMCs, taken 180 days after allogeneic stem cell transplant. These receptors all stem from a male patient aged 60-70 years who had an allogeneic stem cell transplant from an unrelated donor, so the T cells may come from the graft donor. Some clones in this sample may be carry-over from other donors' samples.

CDR3 DNA sequence: TGTGCTAGTGGTTTGACGCTCACAGGGTCCTATTCCTACGAGCAGTACTTC. This codes for CASGLTLTGSYSYEQYF. This chain links TRBV12-5 with TRBJ2-7; possible D gene TRBD1, 6 bases. This CDR3 is built from 17 residues. The germline gives CDR1 LGHNT, CDR2 FRNRAP. Trimming removed 2 bases at V and 1 base at J, with 18 bases between.

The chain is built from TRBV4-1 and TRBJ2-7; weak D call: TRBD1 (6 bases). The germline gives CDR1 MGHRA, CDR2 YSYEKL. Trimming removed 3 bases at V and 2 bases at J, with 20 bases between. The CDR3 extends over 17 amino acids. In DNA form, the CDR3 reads TGCGCCAGCAGCCATGCGACTGGCCGGGACAATCCCTACGAGCAGTACTTC. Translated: CASSHATGRDNPYEQYF.

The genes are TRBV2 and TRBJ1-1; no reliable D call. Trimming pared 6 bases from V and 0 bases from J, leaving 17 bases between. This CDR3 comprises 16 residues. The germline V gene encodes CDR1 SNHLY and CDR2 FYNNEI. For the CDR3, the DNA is TGTGCCAGCAGCCAGCGGTCGAATCTCTTGAACACTGAAGCTTTCTTT. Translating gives CASSQRSNLLNTEAFF.

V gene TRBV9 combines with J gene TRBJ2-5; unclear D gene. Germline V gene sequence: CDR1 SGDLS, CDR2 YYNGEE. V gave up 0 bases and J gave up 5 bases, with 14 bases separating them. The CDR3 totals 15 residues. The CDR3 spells CASSVGRSIGETQYF. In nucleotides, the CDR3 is TGTGCCAGCAGCGTAGGGCGGAGTATCGGGGAGACCCAGTACTTC.

The CDR3 DNA follows: TGTGCCATCGGGGTGAGCGCGGATACGCAGTATTTT. It is translated as CAIGVSADTQYF. This rearrangement joins TRBV10-3 to TRBJ2-3; D unclear. Germline CDR1 reads ENHRY; CDR2 reads SYGVKD. The ends were cut back, 8 bases at V and 6 bases at J, with 12 bases in the middle. There are 12 residues in the CDR3.